This is a list of T cell receptor beta chains from one sample in a study of blood T cells in healthy people across ages. TCRdb analysed the 5' RACE reads with MiXCR anew, one entry per CDR3 protein. The repertoire consists of 600,000 to 1,000,000 distinct CDR3 sequences, with nearly 60% occurring once and the leading ten covering approximately 21%. The sample taken for sequencing was blood. The receptor source for this set is a man aged 25 to 40 in good health. Each CDR3 is given with its conserved first and last residue. A D gene is named only where the DNA matches it firmly. Clone size is shown for a subset of rows, as once, few, many or a class of expanded clone.

TRBV6-6	.	once	TRBJ2-5	TGTGCCAGCAGTTTTCGGGGCACCGTTAGGCGAGAGACCCAGTACTTC	CASSFRGTVRRETQYF
TRBV12-5	.	many	TRBJ2-3	TGTGCTAGTGGGGGTGTGGATACGCAGTATTTT	CASGGVDTQYF
TRBV12-3/TRBV12-4	.	once	TRBJ2-7	TGTGCCAGCAGACCCGGGACACCCGGTACCTACGAGCAGTACTTC	CASRPGTPGTYEQYF
TRBV2	.	once	TRBJ2-2	TGTGCCAGCAGTGGTTCCGGGACACCGAACACCGGGGAGCTGTTTTTT	CASSGSGTPNTGELFF
TRBV4-2	.	few	TRBJ2-3	TGTGCCAGCAGCCAAGGGGTGACACAACCTAGCACAGATACGCAGTATTTT	CASSQGVTQPSTDTQYF
TRBV5-6	.	.	TRBJ1-2	TGTGCCAGCAGCTTGCACGGGACACTGAGTGGCTACACCTTC	CASSLHGTLSGYTF
TRBV6-1	.	many	TRBJ2-1	TGTGCCAGCAGTGAATTTCAGGGCTCCTACAATGAGCAGTTCTTC	CASSEFQGSYNEQFF
TRBV6-5	TRBD2	.	TRBJ2-5	TGTGCCAGCAGAAGACTAGCGGCGGAGACCCAGTACTTC	CASRRLAAETQYF
TRBV6-2/TRBV6-3	.	.	TRBJ1-1	TGTGCCAGCAGTTACTCGCCGCGACAGAACACTGAAGCTTTCTTT	CASSYSPRQNTEAFF
TRBV6-6	TRBD2	.	TRBJ2-1	TGTGCCAGCCGGGACTACTACAATGTTCAGTTCTTC	CASRDYYNVQFF
TRBV4-1	TRBD2	.	TRBJ2-7	TGCGCCAGCAGCCAACCACTAGCGGGAGGTTCCTACGAGCAGTACTTC	CASSQPLAGGSYEQYF
TRBV2	.	.	TRBJ2-5	TGTGCCAGCAGCCCGGGAGCCTTAAAGACCCAGTACTTC	CASSPGALKTQYF
TRBV7-9	.	.	TRBJ2-7	TGTGCCAGCACGCAAGGTGGGGGGGCGACCTTGGGGGAGCAGTACTTC	CASTQGGGATLGEQYF
TRBV25-1	TRBD2	few	TRBJ2-7	TGTGCCAGCAGTGAGGTGGGAGGGGATTACGAGCAGTACTTC	CASSEVGGDYEQYF
TRBV7-2	TRBD1	.	TRBJ2-5	TGTGCCAGCAGCTCGGGACAGGGGCCGAAGATCCAGTACTTC	CASSSGQGPKIQYF
TRBV18	TRBD1	many	TRBJ1-2	TGTGCCAGCTCACCGGGACAGACAAACTATGGCTACACCTTC	CASSPGQTNYGYTF
TRBV20-1	.	.	TRBJ2-1	TGCAGTGCGGGCGGCGGGCAGGCCTACAATGAGCAGTTCTTC	CSAGGGQAYNEQFF
TRBV15	TRBD2	once	TRBJ2-7	TGTGCCACCAGGACCGGGACTAGCGTCTACGAGCAGTACTTC	CATRTGTSVYEQYF
TRBV5-1	.	few	TRBJ2-5	TGCGCCAGCAGCCCATCTGGACCACAAGAGACCCAGTACTTC	CASSPSGPQETQYF
TRBV6-1	TRBD2	few	TRBJ2-5	TGTGCCAGCAGTACAACCGGGACTAGCGGGGATGAGACCCAGTACTTC	CASSTTGTSGDETQYF
TRBV9	.	.	TRBJ1-2	TGTGCCAGCAGCGTAGGGGAGAGCCCTAACTATGGCTACACCTTC	CASSVGESPNYGYTF
TRBV4-3	TRBD1	.	TRBJ2-7	TGCGCCAGCAGCCATGCGGACAGGCCAGACTACGGGCAGTACTTC	CASSHADRPDYGQYF